Given below is one T cell receptor (beta chain) in context. All patients picked for sequencing had shown, by flow cytometry, an expansion of CD8+CD57+ cells. The entry originates in a study of CD8+CD57+ T cells in acquired aplastic anemia. Germline V gives CDR1 DFQATT, CDR2 SNEGSKA (reference sequence). The CDR3 covers 14 residues. V lost 2 bases, J lost 1 base, and 11 bases lay in between. The template for TCR beta VDJ and CDR3 sequence profiling was genomic DNA. TCRdb re-called the reads with MiXCR, one entry per CDR3 protein. There are around 250,000 distinct CDR3 sequences in the sample; 82% occur only once, and approximately 40% lies in the top ten.

The rearrangement joins TRBV20-1 to TRBJ1-1, with a tentative D call TRBD1 (5 bases). Input material: sorted CD4+, CD8+, or CD8+CD57+ T cells (not recorded which) from PBMCs. The clonotype originates from a human donor with aplastic anemia. CDR3 DNA sequence: TGCAGTGCTAGAAACCGGGGGGAGAACACTGAAGCTTTCTTT. It specifies CSARNRGENTEAFF.